The 9 T cell receptor beta chains below all came from one sample that was sequenced in a study of siplizumab effects on memory and regulatory T cells. Profiled with immunoSEQ multiplex PCR; TCRdb holds only in-frame clones, not every one. The data show some 110,000 clones, roughly 94% seen once. Material: non-Treg CD4+ T cells sorted from blood. The receptors were sampled from a human donor in good health.

Comments on this clone: Other DNA variants within this sample encode the same CDR3. The chain employs TRBV7-2 and TRBJ2-5, with D maybe TRBD1 (5 bases). V shed 1 base and J shed 5 bases, with 8 bases lying between them. The germline V gene encodes CDR1 SGHTA and CDR2 FQGNSA. CDR3 length: 13 amino acids. The CDR3 sequence is CASSLVGRETQYF. CDR3 DNA: TGTGCCAGCAGCTTAGTGGGGCGGGAGACCCAGTACTTC.

The V call is TRBV6-1, the J call TRBJ1-5; D is uncertain. V lost 4 bases to trimming and J lost 1 base, with 8 bases between them. The length of the CDR3 is 14 residues. CDR1 is MNHNS and CDR2 is SASEGT in the germline V gene. This CDR3 reads CASSAGISNQPQHF. The CDR3 DNA sequence: TGTGCCAGCAGTGCCGGGATCAGCAATCAGCCCCAGCATTTT.

In its sample, this clone was seen a few times. The chain employs TRBV5-4 and TRBJ1-2; no clear D gene. V lost 0 bases and J lost 7, with 7 bases in between. CDR3 length equals 12 residues. Germline CDR1 and CDR2: SGHNT and YYREEE (reference sequence). The CDR3 protein is CASSLEVGGYTF. The CDR3 nucleotides are TGTGCCAGCAGCTTGGAAGTGGGTGGCTACACCTTC.

The genes are TRBV6-5 and TRBJ1-4; the match to TRBD1 covers 7 bases. V dropped 2 bases and J dropped 3; count of bases not matched to a gene: 3. This CDR3 is built from 15 residues. Germline loops: CDR1 MNHEY, CDR2 SVGAGI. The CDR3 DNA reads TGTGCCAGCAGTTACACCGGACAGGCTAATGAAAAACTGTTTTTT. This codes for CASSYTGQANEKLFF.

The genes are TRBV29-1 and TRBJ2-7; the match to TRBD1 covers 10 bases. V shed 4 bases and J 0 bases; nucleotides not matched to a gene: 3. This CDR3 contains 14 residues. Per germline, CDR1 SQVTM and CDR2 ANQGSEA. The CDR3 nucleotides are TGCAGCGTTGGCTGGACAGGGGGCTCCTACGAGCAGTACTTC. This translates into CSVGWTGGSYEQYF.

The gene calls are TRBV5-1 and TRBJ1-2; 8 positions agree with TRBD1. The CDR3 has 16 amino acids. The germline V gene encodes CDR1 SGHRS and CDR2 YFSETQ. V was clipped by 1 base and J by 8 bases; unmatched bases: 13. The chain's CDR3 is CASSLRGQATGEGYTF. The CDR3 region has the DNA TGCGCCAGCAGCTTGAGGGGACAGGCTACGGGGGAAGGCTACACCTTC. The full variable domain, rest sourced from reference TRBV5-1 and TRBJ1-2, is KAGVTQTPRYLIKTRGQQVTLSCSPISGHRSVSWYQQTPGQGLQFLFEYFSETQRNKGNFPGRFSGRQFSNSRSEMNVSTLELGDSALYLCASSLRGQATGEGYTFGSGTRLTVV.

The chain joins TRBV9 to TRBJ1-2; 11 nucleotides align to TRBD1. V was clipped by 4 bases and J by 8 bases; unmatched bases: 7. Per the germline V gene, CDR1 is SGDLS and CDR2 is YYNGEE. There are 14 residues in the CDR3. Here the CDR3 DNA reads TGTGCCAGCAGCTTTCAGGACAGGGGGCTAGGCTACACCTTC. It yields the protein CASSFQDRGLGYTF.

The gene calls are TRBV14 and TRBJ2-1, with 7 bases fitting TRBD2. With V trimmed by 1 base and J by 0 bases, 3 bases remained unmatched. Germline loops: CDR1 SGHDN, CDR2 FVKESK. The CDR3 is made up of 16 amino acids. The CDR3 DNA follows: TGTGCCAGCAGCCAAGCCGGCGGGAGCTCCTACAATGAGCAGTTCTTC. Amino acids: CASSQAGGSSYNEQFF.

The genes are TRBV7-9 and TRBJ1-2, with D possibly matching TRBD1 (5 bases). There are 15 residues in the CDR3. CDR1 is SEHNR and CDR2 is FQNEAQ in the germline V gene (reference sequence). The V end was cut by 7 bases, the J end by 2 bases, with 17 bases between. CDR3 sequence reads: CASNNRDGSNYGYTF. DNA for the CDR3: TGTGCCAGCAACAACCGGGACGGATCAAACTATGGCTACACCTTC. The full variable domain, its missing parts supplied by reference TRBV7-9 and TRBJ1-2, is DTGVSQNPRHKITKRGQNVTFRCDPISEHNRLYWYRQTLGQGPEFLTYFQNEAQLEKSRLLSDRFSAERPKGSFSTLEIQRTEQGDSAMYLCASNNRDGSNYGYTFGSGTRLTVV.